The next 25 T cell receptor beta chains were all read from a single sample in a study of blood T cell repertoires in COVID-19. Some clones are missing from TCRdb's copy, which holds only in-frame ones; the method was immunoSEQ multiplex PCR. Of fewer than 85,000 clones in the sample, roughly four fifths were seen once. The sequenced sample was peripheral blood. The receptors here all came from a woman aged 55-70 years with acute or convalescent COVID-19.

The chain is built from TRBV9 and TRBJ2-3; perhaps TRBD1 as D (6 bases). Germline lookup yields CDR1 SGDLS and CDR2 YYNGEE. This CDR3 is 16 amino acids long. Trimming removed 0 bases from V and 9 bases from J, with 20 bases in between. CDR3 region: CASSVGIDRGLGTQYF. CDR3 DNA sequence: TGTGCCAGCAGCGTAGGGATAGATAGGGGGTTGGGAACGCAGTATTTT.

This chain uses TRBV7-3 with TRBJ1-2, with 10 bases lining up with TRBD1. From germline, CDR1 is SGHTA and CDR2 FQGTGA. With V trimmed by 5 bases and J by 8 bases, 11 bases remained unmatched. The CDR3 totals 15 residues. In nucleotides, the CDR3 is TGTGCCAGCAGCCCTGACAGGGGGCAAAGTAGCGGCTACACCTTC. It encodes CASSPDRGQSSGYTF.

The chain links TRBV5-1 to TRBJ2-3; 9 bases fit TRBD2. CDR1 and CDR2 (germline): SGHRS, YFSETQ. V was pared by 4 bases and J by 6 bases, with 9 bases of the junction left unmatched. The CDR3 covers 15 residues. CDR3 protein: CASSIAGVPRDTQYF. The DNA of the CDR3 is TGCGCCAGCAGCATAGCGGGGGTCCCTCGGGATACGCAGTATTTT.

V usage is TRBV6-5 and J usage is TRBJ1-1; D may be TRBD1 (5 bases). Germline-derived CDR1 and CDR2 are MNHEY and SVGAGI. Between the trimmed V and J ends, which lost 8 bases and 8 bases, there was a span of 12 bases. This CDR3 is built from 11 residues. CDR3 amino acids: CASGDGAEAFF. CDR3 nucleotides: TGTGCCAGCGGGGATGGGGCGGAAGCTTTCTTT.

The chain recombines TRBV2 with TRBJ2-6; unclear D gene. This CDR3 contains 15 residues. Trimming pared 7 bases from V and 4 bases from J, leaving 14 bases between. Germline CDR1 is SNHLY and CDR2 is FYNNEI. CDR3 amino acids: CASKARGNGANVLTF. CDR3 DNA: TGTGCCAGCAAAGCGCGAGGTAACGGGGCCAACGTCCTGACTTTC.

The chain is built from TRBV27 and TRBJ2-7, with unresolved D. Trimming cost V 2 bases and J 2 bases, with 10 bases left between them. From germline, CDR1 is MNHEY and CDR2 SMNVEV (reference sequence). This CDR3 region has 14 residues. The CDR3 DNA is TGTGCCAGCAGTTTACTGCAAGGAGCCTACGAGCAGTACTTC. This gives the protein CASSLLQGAYEQYF.

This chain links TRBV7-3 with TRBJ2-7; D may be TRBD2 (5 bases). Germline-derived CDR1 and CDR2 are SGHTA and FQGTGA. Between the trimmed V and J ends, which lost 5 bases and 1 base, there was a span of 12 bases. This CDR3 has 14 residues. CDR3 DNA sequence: TGTGCCAGCAGCCGAAACCCGGGATCCTACGAGCAGTACTTC. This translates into CASSRNPGSYEQYF.

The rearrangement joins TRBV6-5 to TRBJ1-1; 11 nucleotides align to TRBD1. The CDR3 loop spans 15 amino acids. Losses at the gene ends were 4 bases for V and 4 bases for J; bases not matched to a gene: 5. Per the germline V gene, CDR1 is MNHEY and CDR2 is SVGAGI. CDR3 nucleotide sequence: TGTGCCAGCAGTTTCCTGGGGACAGGGGGCACTGAAGCTTTCTTT. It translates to CASSFLGTGGTEAFF.

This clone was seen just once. The chain's CDR3 is CASNRQGNSPLHF. The CDR3, as DNA: TGTGCCAGCAATCGACAGGGGAATTCACCCCTCCACTTT. The chain is built from TRBV12-3 or TRBV12-4 and TRBJ1-6; 8 bases agree with TRBD1. Trimming took 7 bases from V and 7 from J; bases not matched to a gene: 3. This CDR3 is 13 amino acids long.

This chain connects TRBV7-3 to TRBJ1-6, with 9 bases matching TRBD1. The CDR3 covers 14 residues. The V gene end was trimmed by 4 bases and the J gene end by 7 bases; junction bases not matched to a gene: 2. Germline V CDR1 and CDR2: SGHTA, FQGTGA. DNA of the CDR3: TGTGCCAGCAGCTCCGGACAGGGGAATTCACCCCTCCACTTT. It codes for CASSSGQGNSPLHF.

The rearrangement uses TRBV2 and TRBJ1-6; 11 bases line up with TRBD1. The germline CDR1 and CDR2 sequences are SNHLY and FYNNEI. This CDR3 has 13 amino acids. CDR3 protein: CASGQGDNSPLHF. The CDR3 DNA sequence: TGTGCTTCGGGACAGGGGGATAATTCACCCCTCCACTTT.

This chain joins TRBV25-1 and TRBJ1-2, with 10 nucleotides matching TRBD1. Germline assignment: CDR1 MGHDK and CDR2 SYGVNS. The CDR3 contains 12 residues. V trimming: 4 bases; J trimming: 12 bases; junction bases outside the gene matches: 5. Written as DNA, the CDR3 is TGTGCCAGCAGTGGGGGGACAGGGGTGGACACCTTC. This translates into CASSGGTGVDTF.

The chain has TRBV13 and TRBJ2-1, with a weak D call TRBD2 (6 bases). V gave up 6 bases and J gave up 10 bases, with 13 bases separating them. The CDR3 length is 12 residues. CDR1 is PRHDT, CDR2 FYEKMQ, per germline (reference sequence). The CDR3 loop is CASRRREKEQFF. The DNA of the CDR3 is TGTGCCAGCAGGCGACGGGAGAAGGAGCAGTTCTTC.

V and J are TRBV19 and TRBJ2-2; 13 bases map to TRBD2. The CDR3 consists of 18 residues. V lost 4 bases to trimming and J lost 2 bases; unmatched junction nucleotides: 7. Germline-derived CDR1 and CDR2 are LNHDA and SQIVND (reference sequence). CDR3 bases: TGTGCCAGTAGTACTATACCGGGACTAGCGGGAAACACCGGGGAGCTGTTTTTT. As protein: CASSTIPGLAGNTGELFF.

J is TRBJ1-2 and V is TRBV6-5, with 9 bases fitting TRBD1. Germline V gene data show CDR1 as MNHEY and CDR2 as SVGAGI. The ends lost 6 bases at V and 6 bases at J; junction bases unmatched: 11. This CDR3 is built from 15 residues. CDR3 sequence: CASSVNRGQWNGYTF. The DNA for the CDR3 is TGTGCCAGCAGCGTAAACAGGGGGCAGTGGAATGGCTACACCTTC.

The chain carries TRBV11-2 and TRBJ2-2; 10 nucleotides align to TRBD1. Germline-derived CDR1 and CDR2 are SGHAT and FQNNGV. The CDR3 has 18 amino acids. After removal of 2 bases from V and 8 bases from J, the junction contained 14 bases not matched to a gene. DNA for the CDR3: TGTGCCAGCAGCTTAAATGAGGTGTGGACAGGGGGTACGGGGGAGCTGTTTTTT. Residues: CASSLNEVWTGGTGELFF. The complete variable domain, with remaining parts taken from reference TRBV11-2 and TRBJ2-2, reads EAGVAQSPRYKIIEKRQSVAFWCNPISGHATLYWYQQILGQGPKLLIQFQNNGVVDDSQLPKDRFSAERLKGVDSTLKIQPAKLEDSAVYLCASSLNEVWTGGTGELFFGEGSRLTVL.

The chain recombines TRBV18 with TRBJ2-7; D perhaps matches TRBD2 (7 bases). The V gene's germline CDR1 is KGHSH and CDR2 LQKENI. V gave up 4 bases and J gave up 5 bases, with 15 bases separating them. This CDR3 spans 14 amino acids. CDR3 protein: CASSQSGEGNEQYF. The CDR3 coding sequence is TGTGCCAGCTCACAGTCAGGGGAGGGGAACGAGCAGTACTTC.

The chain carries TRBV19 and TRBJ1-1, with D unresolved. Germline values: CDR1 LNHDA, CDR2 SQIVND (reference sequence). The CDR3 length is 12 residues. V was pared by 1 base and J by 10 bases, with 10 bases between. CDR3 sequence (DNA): TGTGCCAGTAGTATAGGGAGGGTCGGAGCTTTCTTT. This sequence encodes CASSIGRVGAFF.

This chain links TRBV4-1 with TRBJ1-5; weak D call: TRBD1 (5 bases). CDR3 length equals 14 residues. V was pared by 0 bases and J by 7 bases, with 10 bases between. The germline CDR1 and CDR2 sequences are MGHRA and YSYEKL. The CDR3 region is CASSQEDRIQPQHF. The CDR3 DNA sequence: TGCGCCAGCAGCCAAGAAGACAGAATACAGCCCCAGCATTTT.

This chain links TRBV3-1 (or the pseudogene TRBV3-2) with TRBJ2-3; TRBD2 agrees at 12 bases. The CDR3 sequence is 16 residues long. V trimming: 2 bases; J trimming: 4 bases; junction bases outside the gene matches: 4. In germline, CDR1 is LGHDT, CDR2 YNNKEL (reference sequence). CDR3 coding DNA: TGTGCCAGCAGCCAACTGAGACTAGCGGGGGCAGATACGCAGTATTTT. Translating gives CASSQLRLAGADTQYF.

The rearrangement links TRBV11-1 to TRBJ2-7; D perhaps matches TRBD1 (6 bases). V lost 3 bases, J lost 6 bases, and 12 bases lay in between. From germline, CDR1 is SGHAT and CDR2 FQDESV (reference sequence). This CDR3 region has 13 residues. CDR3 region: CASSFGQLPEQYF. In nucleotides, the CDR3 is TGTGCCAGCAGCTTTGGACAGTTACCCGAGCAGTACTTC.

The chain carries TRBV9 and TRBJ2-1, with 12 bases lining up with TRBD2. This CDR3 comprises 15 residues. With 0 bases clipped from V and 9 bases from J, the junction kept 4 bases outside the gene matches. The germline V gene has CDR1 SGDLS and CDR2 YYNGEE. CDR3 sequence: CASSVGLAGDGEQFF. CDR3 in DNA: TGTGCCAGCAGCGTAGGACTAGCGGGGGACGGTGAGCAGTTCTTC.

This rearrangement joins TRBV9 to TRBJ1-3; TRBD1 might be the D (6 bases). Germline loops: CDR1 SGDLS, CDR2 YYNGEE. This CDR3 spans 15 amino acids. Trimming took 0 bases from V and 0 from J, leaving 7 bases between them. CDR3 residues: CASSVDRVSGNTIYF. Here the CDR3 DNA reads TGTGCCAGCAGCGTAGACAGGGTCTCTGGAAACACCATATATTTT.

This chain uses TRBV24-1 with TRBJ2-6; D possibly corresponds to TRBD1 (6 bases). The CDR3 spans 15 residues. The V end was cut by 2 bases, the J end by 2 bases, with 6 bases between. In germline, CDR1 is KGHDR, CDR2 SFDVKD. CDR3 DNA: TGTGCCACCAGTGATTCAGGGGCTGGGGCCAACGTCCTGACTTTC. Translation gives CATSDSGAGANVLTF.

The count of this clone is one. CDR3 bases: TGTGCCAGCAGTCCCGGGGGGGGGTACGAGCAGTACTTC. Translated, it gives CASSPGGGYEQYF. The chain couples TRBV27 to TRBJ2-7; 8 bases match TRBD2. The V gene end was trimmed by 5 bases and the J gene end by 4 bases; junction bases not matched to a gene: 4. Germline V gives CDR1 MNHEY, CDR2 SMNVEV (reference sequence). The CDR3 runs 13 residues.